The 24 T cell receptor beta chains below come from one sample, sequenced in a study of shared clonotypes between healthy human individuals. Naive CD8 populations comprised CD45RO-negative cells positively selected for CCR7, excluding terminally differentiated effector memory CD45RA+ cells. Using immunoSEQ multiplex PCR, the repertoire was profiled, and TCRdb retains in-frame clones only, with some absent. The profile shows around 1,900,000 clones, roughly 93% of them singletons. The sequencing sample was made of naive CD8+ T cells from PBMCs. The receptors shown here come from a man younger than 35 in good health. Some clones in this sample may be carry-over from other donors' samples.

This chain joins TRBV7-8 and TRBJ2-7; D possibly corresponds to TRBD1 (7 bases). V was pared by 5 bases and J by 3 bases, with 20 bases between. The CDR3 loop spans 16 amino acids. Germline-derived CDR1 and CDR2 are SGHVS and FQNEAQ. CDR3 coding DNA: TGTGCCAGCAGCCCGGGAGACAGGGTCTGGGGCTACGAGCAGTACTTC. Protein sequence: CASSPGDRVWGYEQYF.

The CDR3: CASSLDRDYNQETQYF. The CDR3 bases are TGTGCCAGCAGCTTAGACCGGGACTACAACCAAGAGACCCAGTACTTC. The rearrangement links TRBV13 to TRBJ2-5, with 7 bases lining up with TRBD2. Trimming cost V 1 base and J 0 bases; bases outside gene matches: 5. Germline values: CDR1 PRHDT, CDR2 FYEKMQ (reference sequence). CDR3 length: 16 residues.

The rearrangement uses TRBV28 and TRBJ2-4; possible D gene TRBD1, 5 bases. The CDR3 runs to 15 residues. CDR1 is MDHEN, CDR2 SYDVKM, per germline. Trimming removed 6 bases at V and 2 bases at J, with 14 bases between. The CDR3 nucleotides are TGTGCCAGCAGCAGCACTCAGGGTCCCAAAAACATTCAGTACTTC. Its protein product is CASSSTQGPKNIQYF.

The chain has TRBV2 and TRBJ1-2, with a tentative D call TRBD1 (6 bases). The CDR3 is made up of 15 amino acids. CDR1 and CDR2 from the germline V gene are SNHLY and FYNNEI. Trimming removed 6 bases at V and 4 bases at J, with 18 bases between. Written as DNA, the CDR3 is TGTGCCAGCAGAGGGACATCCAGCAGGGGCTATGGCTACACCTTC. Translation gives CASRGTSSRGYGYTF.

V usage is TRBV7-9 and J usage is TRBJ2-5; tentative D call: TRBD1 (6 bases). Germline lookup yields CDR1 SEHNR and CDR2 FQNEAQ (reference sequence). This CDR3 spans 18 amino acids. V was pared by 0 bases and J by 5 bases, with 22 bases between. CDR3: CASSLALRSGVGEETQYF. The DNA for the CDR3 is TGTGCCAGCAGCTTAGCGCTGCGATCAGGGGTAGGGGAGGAGACCCAGTACTTC.

The chain has TRBV15 and TRBJ2-7; TRBD1 matches at 10 bases. Germline lookup yields CDR1 LNHNV and CDR2 YYDKDF (reference sequence). With V trimmed by 3 bases and J by 4 bases, 12 bases remained unmatched. This CDR3 is built from 17 residues. Here the CDR3 reads CATSRGSPGQGLYEQYF. CDR3 DNA: TGTGCCACCAGCAGGGGATCCCCGGGACAGGGGTTATACGAGCAGTACTTC.

The V call is TRBV4-1, the J call TRBJ1-1; D gene uncertain. Germline CDR1 MGHRA, CDR2 YSYEKL. Trimming took 2 bases from V and 3 from J, leaving 13 bases between them. The CDR3 contains 15 residues. For the CDR3, the DNA is TGCGCCAGCAGCCAAACAACCTCGGGATACACTGAAGCTTTCTTT. This sequence encodes CASSQTTSGYTEAFF.

CDR3 bases: TGCGCCAGCAGTCTCGTTGGTGGGGGATCGTGGGAGACCCAGTACTTC. Protein product: CASSLVGGGSWETQYF. The genes are TRBV5-1 and TRBJ2-5; the D call may be TRBD1 or TRBD2 (5 bases each). The CDR3 is made up of 16 amino acids. V was clipped by 5 bases and J by 5 bases, with 22 bases between them. Germline V CDR1 and CDR2: SGHRS, YFSETQ.

As to this clone: The sample holds other DNA sequences that translate to the same CDR3. The chain joins TRBV6-5 to TRBJ2-7, with TRBD2 matching over 12 bases. CDR1 is MNHEY, CDR2 SVGAGI, per germline. This CDR3 comprises 13 residues. The J segment lost 3 bases and the V segment lost 8 bases, leaving 2 bases of the junction unmatched. In DNA form, the CDR3 reads TGTGCCAGCCGACTAGCGGGAGACTACGAGCAGTACTTC. Translating it yields CASRLAGDYEQYF.

The V and J genes are TRBV7-2 and TRBJ2-7; 7 positions match TRBD2. This CDR3 contains 16 residues. Germline CDR1 and CDR2: SGHTA and FQGNSA. V gave up 1 base and J gave up 3 bases; unmatched junction bases: 9. The CDR3, as DNA: TGTGCCAGCAGCTTAGATCTTTGGCGGGAGCACTACGAGCAGTACTTC. As protein: CASSLDLWREHYEQYF.

The rearrangement uses TRBV7-9 and TRBJ2-1, with TRBD2 matching 7 bases. Germline CDR1 SEHNR, CDR2 FQNEAQ (reference sequence). V was pared by 5 bases and J by 5 bases, with 6 bases of the junction left unmatched. The CDR3 contains 14 residues. In DNA, the CDR3 is TGTGCCAGCAGCCCACTAGCGAGGGACAATGAGCAGTTCTTC. This sequence encodes CASSPLARDNEQFF.

This clone was seen just once. The chain has TRBV28 and TRBJ2-4; the match to TRBD1 covers 8 bases. The germline gives CDR1 MDHEN, CDR2 SYDVKM. Germline trimming cut 4 bases from V and 5 bases from J; bases unmatched to any gene: 7. CDR3 size: 15 residues. CDR3 bases: TGTGCCAGCAGTTACTGGACAGGGCTACAAAACATTCAGTACTTC. Translated, it gives CASSYWTGLQNIQYF.

V is TRBV4-1 and J is TRBJ1-1; no clear D gene. The CDR3 totals 18 residues. Germline CDR1 reads MGHRA; CDR2 reads YSYEKL. Trimming removed 1 base at V and 7 bases at J, with 25 bases between. In nucleotides, the CDR3 is TGCGCCAGCAGCCAAGTCTTAGGGTACCAGGAGCCGATTCGTGAAGCTTTCTTT. It translates to CASSQVLGYQEPIREAFF.

The chain joins TRBV27 to TRBJ2-1; D unclear. This CDR3 comprises 17 residues. The V gene lost 2 bases and the J gene lost 0 bases, with 14 bases spanning the gap. Germline loops: CDR1 MNHEY, CDR2 SMNVEV (reference sequence). The chain's CDR3 is CASSLLSLPSSYNEQFF. The CDR3 DNA sequence: TGTGCCAGCAGTTTACTTAGTCTCCCAAGCTCCTACAATGAGCAGTTCTTC.

This clone was seen a single time. The chain joins TRBV11-2 to TRBJ1-1; a weak D match, TRBD1 (5 bases). Germline lookup yields CDR1 SGHAT and CDR2 FQNNGV. Trimming removed 4 bases from V and 11 bases from J, with 11 bases in between. The CDR3 runs to 11 residues. The CDR3 protein is CASSSGTLAFF. The DNA for the CDR3 is TGTGCCAGCAGCTCCGGGACGCTGGCTTTCTTT.

The chain combines TRBV27 with TRBJ1-3; tentative D call: TRBD1 (5 bases). V was cut by 2 bases and J by 4 bases, with 12 bases left in between. Germline V gene lookup returns CDR1 MNHEY and CDR2 SMNVEV (reference sequence). This CDR3 contains 15 residues. Written as DNA, the CDR3 is TGTGCCAGCAGTTTAAGCTGGCAGGGAGGAAACACCATATATTTT. Encoded protein: CASSLSWQGGNTIYF.

The genes are TRBV28 and TRBJ1-1; 9 positions match TRBD1. Germline lookup yields CDR1 MDHEN and CDR2 SYDVKM. CDR3 length: 17 residues. Trimming took 4 bases from V and 3 from J; bases not matched to a gene: 12. CDR3 sequence (DNA): TGTGCCAGCAGTTCTTCAACAGGGGGCCAGTTGGACACTGAAGCTTTCTTT. Amino acids: CASSSSTGGQLDTEAFF. The variable domain in full, completed from reference TRBV28 and TRBJ1-1, reads DVKVTQSSRYLVKRTGEKVFLECVQDMDHENMFWYRQDPGLGLRLIYFSYDVKMKEKGDIPEGYSVSREKKERFSLILESASTNQTSMYLCASSSSTGGQLDTEAFFGQGTRLTVV.

The chain combines TRBV7-6 with TRBJ2-1; D gene ambiguous. V lost 10 bases and J 3 bases, leaving 13 bases between the germline ends. CDR1 and CDR2 from the germline V gene are SGHVS and FNYEAQ. There are 13 residues in the CDR3. The CDR3 nucleotides are TGTGCCACTAAAGCACGAGACTACAATGAGCAGTTCTTC. Its protein is CATKARDYNEQFF.

The CDR3 DNA reads TGCAGCGTTGATGGGGGGACCTGGGGTGAAAAACTGTTTTTT. Translation gives CSVDGGTWGEKLFF. V and J are TRBV29-1 and TRBJ1-4; possible D gene TRBD1, 5 bases. V was clipped by 3 bases and J by 7 bases, with 15 bases between them. There are 14 residues in the CDR3. The V gene's germline CDR1 is SQVTM and CDR2 ANQGSEA. The full variable domain, completed using reference TRBV29-1 and TRBJ1-4, is SAVISQKPSRDICQRGTSLTIQCQVDSQVTMMFWYRQQPGQSLTLIATANQGSEATYESGFVIDKFPISRPNLTFSTLTVSNMSPEDSSIYLCSVDGGTWGEKLFFGSGTQLSVL.

V gene TRBV5-1 combines with J gene TRBJ2-1; D might be TRBD2 (5 bases). Germline CDR1 is SGHRS and CDR2 is YFSETQ. V was clipped by 0 bases and J by 7 bases, with 17 bases between them. The CDR3 spans 16 residues. DNA of the CDR3: TGCGCCAGCAGCTTGGCTGTCTTGGAGACGGGGAATGAGCAGTTCTTC. Translation gives CASSLAVLETGNEQFF. The whole variable domain, filled in from reference TRBV5-1 and TRBJ2-1, reads KAGVTQTPRYLIKTRGQQVTLSCSPISGHRSVSWYQQTPGQGLQFLFEYFSETQRNKGNFPGRFSGRQFSNSRSEMNVSTLELGDSALYLCASSLAVLETGNEQFFGPGTRLTVL.

The chain links TRBV7-9 to TRBJ2-5; 8 positions match TRBD1. Germline loops: CDR1 SEHNR, CDR2 FQNEAQ (reference sequence). This CDR3 is 18 amino acids long. Unmatched junction bases numbered 19, after V lost 5 bases and J lost 5 bases. The CDR3 nucleotides read TGTGCCAGCAGCCCTCCCCCCGGGACAGGTAGAAATTCGGAGACCCAGTACTTC. Protein product: CASSPPPGTGRNSETQYF.

On this clone: The junction differs from germline at one of its ends, possibly a read error. The chain has TRBV11-2 and TRBJ2-7; D is unclear. This CDR3 contains 10 residues. Germline V gives CDR1 SGHAT, CDR2 FQNNGV. The CDR3 DNA reads as TGTGCCAGCAGCTCCTCCGAGCAGTACTTC. Translation gives CASSSSEQYF.

The V call is TRBV30, the J call TRBJ1-2, with D unresolved. The CDR3 spans 13 residues. Trimming took off 2 bases at V and 8 bases at J, with 15 bases between the two ends. Germline CDR1 is GTSNPN and CDR2 is SVGIG (reference sequence). DNA of the CDR3: TGTGCCTGGAGTCCTCCGATTTCGGGGGGCTACACCTTC. Its translation is CAWSPPISGGYTF.

Points on this clone: The same CDR3 can be traced to other DNA sequences in this sample. The CDR3, as DNA: TGTGCCAGCAGCTTTGGGACAAACGAGCAGTACTTC. It encodes CASSFGTNEQYF. The V and J genes are TRBV7-9 and TRBJ2-7, with D tentatively TRBD1 (6 bases). V lost 3 bases and J lost 5, with 8 bases in between. The CDR3 spans 12 residues. Germline V gene sequence: CDR1 SEHNR, CDR2 FQNEAQ (reference sequence).